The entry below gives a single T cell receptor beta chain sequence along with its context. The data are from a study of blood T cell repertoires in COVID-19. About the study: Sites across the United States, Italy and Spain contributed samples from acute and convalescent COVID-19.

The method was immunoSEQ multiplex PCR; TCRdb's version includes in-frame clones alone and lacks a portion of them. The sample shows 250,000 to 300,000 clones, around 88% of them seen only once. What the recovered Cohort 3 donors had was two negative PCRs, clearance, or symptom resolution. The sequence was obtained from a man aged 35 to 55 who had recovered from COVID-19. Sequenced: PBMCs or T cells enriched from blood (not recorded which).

CDR3 in DNA: TGTGCCAGCCAAATCACGGGGAATAATAACAATGAGCAGTTCTTC. Protein: CASQITGNNNNEQFF. V is TRBV6-5 and J is TRBJ2-1, with D maybe TRBD2 (5 bases). The CDR3 runs 15 residues. CDR1 MNHEY and CDR2 SVGAGI come from the germline V gene. Between the trimmed V and J ends, which lost 8 bases and 5 bases, there was a span of 19 bases.